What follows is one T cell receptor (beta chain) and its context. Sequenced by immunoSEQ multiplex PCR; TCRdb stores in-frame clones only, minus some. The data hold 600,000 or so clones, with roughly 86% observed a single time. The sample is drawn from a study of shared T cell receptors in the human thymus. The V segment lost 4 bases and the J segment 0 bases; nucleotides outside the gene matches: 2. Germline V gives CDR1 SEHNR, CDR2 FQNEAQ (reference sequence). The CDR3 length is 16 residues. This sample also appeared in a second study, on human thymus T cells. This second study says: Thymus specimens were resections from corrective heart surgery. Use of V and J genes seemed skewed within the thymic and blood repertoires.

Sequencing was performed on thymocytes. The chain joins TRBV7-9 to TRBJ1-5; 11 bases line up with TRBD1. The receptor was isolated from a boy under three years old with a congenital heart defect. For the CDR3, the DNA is TGTGCCAGCAGCTCCGGGACAGGGGGTAGCAATCAGCCCCAGCATTTT. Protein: CASSSGTGGSNQPQHF.